The present entry profiles one T cell receptor (beta chain) with its context. V shed 4 bases, J shed 5 bases, and the junction held 6 bases outside the gene matches. CDR1 LGHNA and CDR2 YSLEER come from the germline V gene. This CDR3 has 17 amino acids. The sample is drawn from a study of cytomegalovirus exposure and HLA in healthy donors. Assay used: immunoSEQ multiplex PCR; TCRdb lists only in-frame clones, some missing. The sample holds about 160,000 clones, about 86% seen once. Specimen: PBMCs. This sequence joins TRBV4-3 and TRBJ2-2; 14 bases line up with TRBD2. This TCR was sampled from a young woman in good health and CMV-seronegative. CDR3 sequence (DNA): TGCGCCAGCAGCCCGGGACTAGCGGGAGCCGGAACCGGGGAGCTGTTTTTT. Protein: CASSPGLAGAGTGELFF.